Following are 26 T cell receptor beta chains from one sample sequenced in a study of OX40 agonist ivuxolimab in advanced cancers. The repertoire was sequenced with immunoSEQ multiplex PCR; TCRdb's copy has only in-frame clones and lacks some. The table shows around 70,000 clones, with less than 85% occurring only once. The material sequenced was CD4+ or CD8+ T cells sorted from blood, taken in a trial of the OX40 agonist ivuxolimab. These receptors were obtained from an adult with an advanced solid tumor such as melanoma, head and neck, liver or kidney cancer.

The CDR3 DNA follows: TGTGCCAGCAGCTTGGATCCGAACAAAGGGGCCACAGATACGCAGTATTTT. Protein product: CASSLDPNKGATDTQYF. The chain has TRBV5-6 and TRBJ2-3; a possible D gene is TRBD1 (5 bases). The length of the CDR3 is 17 residues. Trimming removed 0 bases from V and 2 bases from J, with 16 bases in between. CDR1 SGHDT and CDR2 YYEEEE come from the germline V gene. The whole variable domain, filled in from reference TRBV5-6 and TRBJ2-3, reads DAGVTQSPTHLIKTRGQQVTLRCSPKSGHDTVSWYQQALGQGPQFIFQYYEEEERQRGNFPDRFSGHQFPNYSSELNVNALLLGDSALYLCASSLDPNKGATDTQYFGPGTRLTVL.

V gene TRBV9 combines with J gene TRBJ2-7; no definite D call. V lost 4 bases, J lost 3 bases, and 11 bases lay in between. Per the germline V gene, CDR1 is SGDLS and CDR2 is YYNGEE. There are 13 residues in the CDR3. CDR3 bases: TGTGCCAGCAGCTCCGAAGTAGGCTACGAGCAGTACTTC. Its protein product is CASSSEVGYEQYF.

This chain joins TRBV10-1 and TRBJ2-1; 11 nucleotides agree with TRBD2. The CDR3 totals 15 residues. From germline, CDR1 is WNHNN and CDR2 SYGVQD (reference sequence). After removal of 2 bases from V and 7 bases from J, the junction contained 4 bases not matched to a gene. CDR3 DNA sequence: TGCGCCAGCAGTGAGCTGAGGACTAGCGGGAATGAGCAGTTCTTC. Amino acids: CASSELRTSGNEQFF.

The chain recombines TRBV19 with TRBJ1-1; D is unclear. Trimming pared 6 bases from V and 9 bases from J, leaving 17 bases between. Germline V lookup: CDR1 LNHDA, CDR2 SQIVND (reference sequence). There are 13 residues in the CDR3. The CDR3 protein is CASSENTGGKAFF. DNA of the CDR3: TGTGCCAGTAGCGAAAACACGGGAGGCAAAGCTTTCTTT.

The chain is built from TRBV5-1 and TRBJ2-1; D perhaps matches TRBD1 (6 bases). The CDR3 has 16 amino acids. CDR1 and CDR2 (germline): SGHRS, YFSETQ. Trimming left V 2 bases short and J 0 bases short, with 12 bases between. For the CDR3, the DNA is TGCGCCAGCAGCTTAGGGGGTACGAGCTCCTACAATGAGCAGTTCTTC. Encoded protein: CASSLGGTSSYNEQFF.

The chain has TRBV9 and TRBJ2-2, with a tentative D call TRBD2 (6 bases). The CDR3 loop spans 15 amino acids. V lost 4 bases to trimming and J lost 6 bases, with 16 bases between them. Germline CDR1 is SGDLS and CDR2 is YYNGEE. Written as DNA, the CDR3 is TGTGCCAGCAGCTCCCGGCTAGCGAGCTCCGGGGAGCTGTTTTTT. As protein: CASSSRLASSGELFF.

The genes are TRBV30 and TRBJ2-7, with a possible D match to TRBD2 (6 bases). Germline V gene lookup returns CDR1 GTSNPN and CDR2 SVGIG (reference sequence). The CDR3 spans 13 residues. Trimming shortened V by 4 bases and J by 3 bases, and 13 bases separated the two germline ends. The CDR3: CAWNVGGFYEQYF. In DNA, the CDR3 is TGTGCCTGGAACGTTGGGGGGTTCTACGAGCAGTACTTC.

The chain joins TRBV7-3 to TRBJ2-1; weak D call: TRBD2 (6 bases). Germline-derived CDR1 and CDR2 are SGHTA and FQGTGA. This CDR3 region has 13 residues. The V end was cut by 0 bases, the J end by 12 bases, with 12 bases between. Here the CDR3 DNA reads TGTGCCAGCAGCTTAACTCGGGAGAGTGGGCAGTTCTTC. Translating it yields CASSLTRESGQFF. Combining the CDR3 with reference TRBV7-3 and TRBJ2-1 gives the whole variable domain GAGVSQTPSNKVTEKGKYVELRCDPISGHTALYWYRQSLGQGPEFLIYFQGTGAADDSGLPNDRFFAVRPEGSVSTLKIQRTERGDSAVYLCASSLTRESGQFFGPGTRLTVL.

The V call is TRBV2, the J call TRBJ1-5; unclear D gene. Germline V lookup: CDR1 SNHLY, CDR2 FYNNEI. The CDR3 totals 13 residues. Trimming removed 4 bases at V and 4 bases at J, with 8 bases between. CDR3 in DNA: TGTGCCAGCAGTGGGGAGACGAATCAGCCCCAGCATTTT. Protein sequence: CASSGETNQPQHF. Full variable domain (missing parts from reference TRBV2 and TRBJ1-5): EPEVTQTPSHQVTQMGQEVILRCVPISNHLYFYWYRQILGQKVEFLVSFYNNEISEKSEIFDDQFSVERPDGSNFTLKIRSTKLEDSAMYFCASSGETNQPQHFGDGTRLSIL.

This clone was detected only once. The rearrangement links TRBV30 to TRBJ1-2; unclear D gene. Trimming shortened V by 8 bases and J by 5 bases, and 15 bases separated the two germline ends. The CDR3 sequence is 12 residues long. Germline V gene lookup returns CDR1 GTSNPN and CDR2 SVGIG (reference sequence). The CDR3 DNA sequence: TGTGCCAGAGACCTCCGTGGGTATGGCTACACCTTC. It translates to CARDLRGYGYTF.

The V call is TRBV4-2, the J call TRBJ2-1, with D possibly being TRBD2 (6 bases). Germline loops: CDR1 LGHNA, CDR2 YNFKEQ. Trimming stripped 0 bases from V and 0 bases from J, with 12 bases between. The CDR3 length is 17 residues. CDR3 loop: CASSQDLPGSSYNEQFF. In DNA form, the CDR3 reads TGTGCCAGCAGCCAAGATCTACCCGGGAGCTCCTACAATGAGCAGTTCTTC.

This chain's CDR3 is CASSPAVTSGRVLYEQYF. In nucleotides, the CDR3 is TGTGCCAGCTCACCTGCCGTAACTAGCGGGAGGGTCCTCTACGAGCAGTACTTC. The V gene is TRBV18, the J gene TRBJ2-7, with TRBD2 identical over 13 bases. The V gene end was trimmed by 3 bases and the J gene end by 3 bases; junction bases not matched to a gene: 11. CDR1 is KGHSH, CDR2 LQKENI, per germline. The CDR3 sequence is 18 residues long.

V usage is TRBV4-1 and J usage is TRBJ2-7; TRBD2 is a possible D gene (6 bases). The V gene lost 0 bases and the J gene lost 6 bases, with 18 bases spanning the gap. Germline V gene sequence: CDR1 MGHRA, CDR2 YSYEKL. This CDR3 comprises 16 residues. CDR3 region: CASSQEGLGGKIEQYF. CDR3 DNA: TGCGCCAGCAGCCAAGAAGGTCTCGGCGGGAAGATCGAGCAGTACTTC.

V and J are TRBV13 and TRBJ2-2; D not resolved. The CDR3 spans 15 residues. CDR1 and CDR2 from the germline V gene are PRHDT and FYEKMQ (reference sequence). V lost 5 bases to trimming and J lost 8 bases, with 18 bases between them. CDR3 protein: CASSRNPIPPGELFF. CDR3 DNA: TGTGCCAGCAGCCGAAACCCTATTCCCCCGGGGGAGCTGTTTTTT.

This clone was seen a few times. CDR3 DNA sequence: TGTGCCAGCAGCTCTTATTCGGGGGCCCAGTACTTC. Amino acids: CASSSYSGAQYF. The V gene is TRBV7-3, the J gene TRBJ2-5; D might be TRBD2 (6 bases). The CDR3 has 12 residues. The germline V and J ends were trimmed by 4 bases and 9 bases, with 12 bases remaining between them. CDR1 is SGHTA and CDR2 is FQGTGA in the germline V gene.

This clone is labeled as medium-sized (0.01 to 0.1%). One end of the junction fails to match germline, which may point to a read error. This chain uses TRBV28 with TRBJ2-1; perhaps TRBD1 as D (6 bases). This CDR3 region has 12 residues. Germline V lookup: CDR1 MDHEN, CDR2 SYDVKM. The CDR3 here is CASSLPLRGFLF. The CDR3, as DNA: TGTGCCAGCAGTTTGCCTCTCAGGGGATTCCTCTTC.

This clone was counted a few times. V gene TRBV6-5 combines with J gene TRBJ2-3; D gene ambiguous. CDR3 length equals 14 residues. V lost 0 bases and J lost 4, with 8 bases in between. CDR1 is MNHEY, CDR2 SVGAGI, per germline. This chain's CDR3 is CASSYSNRPDTQYF. The CDR3 coding sequence is TGTGCCAGCAGTTACTCGAATAGGCCAGATACGCAGTATTTT.

The chain links TRBV5-1 to TRBJ1-4; D is possibly TRBD1 (5 bases). Between the trimmed V and J ends, which lost 0 bases and 10 bases, there was a span of 16 bases. Per the germline V gene, CDR1 is SGHRS and CDR2 is YFSETQ. The CDR3 covers 15 residues. Here the CDR3 reads CASSLGGGKDAKLFF. In DNA, the CDR3 is TGCGCCAGCAGCTTGGGGGGCGGCAAGGACGCAAAACTGTTTTTT.

J is TRBJ2-1 and V is TRBV20-1; D is ambiguous. The ends were cut back, 3 bases at V and 5 bases at J, with 5 bases in the middle. From germline, CDR1 is DFQATT and CDR2 SNEGSKA (reference sequence). The CDR3 totals 11 residues. This CDR3 is CSASRNNEQFF. CDR3 nucleotide sequence: TGCAGTGCTAGCCGCAACAATGAGCAGTTCTTC.

This chain joins TRBV10-3 and TRBJ1-4; D perhaps matches TRBD1 (5 bases). This CDR3 contains 15 residues. Germline CDR1 is ENHRY and CDR2 is SYGVKD. The germline V and J ends were trimmed by 7 bases and 0 bases, with 12 bases remaining between them. The CDR3 bases are TGTGCCATCAAGGGGTCGGATGCAACTAATGAAAAACTGTTTTTT. Residues: CAIKGSDATNEKLFF.

V gene TRBV2 combines with J gene TRBJ1-1, with D uncertain. The CDR3 is 12 amino acids. Trimming pared 3 bases from V and 3 bases from J, leaving 5 bases between. The germline gives CDR1 SNHLY, CDR2 FYNNEI. The CDR3 loop reads CASSDRDTEAFF. CDR3 DNA: TGTGCCAGCAGTGACCGGGACACTGAAGCTTTCTTT.

The V gene is TRBV14, the J gene TRBJ2-7, with TRBD1 matching 9 bases. This CDR3 is built from 15 residues. Trimming removed 4 bases from V and 10 bases from J; junction bases left unmatched: 14. CDR1 SGHDN and CDR2 FVKESK come from the germline V gene. The CDR3 region has the DNA TGTGCCAGCAGCCCCCCGCCGGGACAGGGATTAAGACAGTACTTC. This codes for CASSPPPGQGLRQYF.

The rearrangement joins TRBV19 to TRBJ2-2, with D possibly TRBD1 on 6 matching bases. Germline-derived CDR1 and CDR2 are LNHDA and SQIVND (reference sequence). The CDR3 sequence is 17 residues long. The ends were cut back, 4 bases at V and 0 bases at J, with 15 bases in the middle. The CDR3 coding sequence is TGTGCCAGTAGTAAGGGGCAGGGGTCTGCGAACACCGGGGAGCTGTTTTTT. Protein product: CASSKGQGSANTGELFF.

The rearrangement uses TRBV19 and TRBJ2-7; weak D call: TRBD2 (6 bases). Trimming cost V 4 bases and J 5 bases, with 21 bases left between them. In germline, CDR1 is LNHDA, CDR2 SQIVND (reference sequence). The CDR3 runs to 16 residues. This chain's CDR3 is CASSKQVTSQFDEQYF. CDR3 coding DNA: TGTGCCAGTAGTAAACAAGTGACTAGTCAATTCGACGAGCAGTACTTC.

The gene calls are TRBV9 and TRBJ2-3; 7 bases align to TRBD1. This CDR3 comprises 15 residues. Germline V CDR1 and CDR2: SGDLS, YYNGEE. With V trimmed by 0 bases and J by 0 bases, 1 base remained unmatched. Here the CDR3 DNA reads TGTGCCAGCAGCGTAGAGACAGGGAGCACAGATACGCAGTATTTT. This gives the protein CASSVETGSTDTQYF. The variable domain in full, with the rest retrieved from reference TRBV9 and TRBJ2-3, is DSGVTQTPKHLITATGQRVTLRCSPRSGDLSVYWYQQSLDQGLQFLIQYYNGEERAKGNILERFSAQQFPDLHSELNLSSLELGDSALYFCASSVETGSTDTQYFGPGTRLTVL.

This clone was picked up a small number of times. The genes are TRBV29-1 and TRBJ1-2; no definite D call. CDR3 length equals 10 residues. CDR1 is SQVTM, CDR2 ANQGSEA, per germline. The V end lost 3 bases, the J end lost 4 bases, and 3 bases lay between the germline ends. The CDR3 DNA sequence: TGCAGCGTTGAGACCTATGGCTACACCTTC. It translates to CSVETYGYTF.